These T cell receptor beta chains were read from a single sample in a study of Siglec-9 on CD8 T cells in melanoma. Method: immunoSEQ multiplex PCR; TCRdb's copy keeps in-frame clones and lacks some. There are approximately 39,000 clones in the sample; around 82% occur only once, and more than 1.5% lies in the top ten. The sample consisted of Siglec-9- CD8+ T cells sorted from blood. All receptors derive from a human donor in good health. Both conserved end residues are part of each CDR3. D genes are given only for firm matches. Size tells how often a clone was seen (once, few, many) or the class of an expanded clone, and some rows leave it out.

clone_size | d_call | j_call | v_call | cdr3_aa | cdr3_nt
few | . | TRBJ1-5 | TRBV27 | CASSPSQVQPQHF | TGTGCCAGCAGTCCGTCACAGGTGCAGCCCCAGCATTTT
. | . | TRBJ2-1 | TRBV27 | CASSLMGPGANEQFF | TGTGCCAGCAGTTTAATGGGACCCGGGGCCAATGAGCAGTTCTTC
. | . | TRBJ1-2 | TRBV7-6 | CASSFESWAFNDYTF | TGTGCCAGCAGCTTTGAAAGTTGGGCCTTTAACGACTACACCTTC
. | . | TRBJ2-2 | TRBV4-2 | CASSQVLNTGELFF | TGTGCCAGCAGCCAAGTACTCAACACCGGGGAGCTGTTTTTT
. | . | TRBJ2-7 | TRBV2 | CASIGTQGVSYEQYF | TGTGCCAGCATCGGGACACAGGGCGTCTCCTACGAGCAGTACTTC
. | TRBD1 | TRBJ1-1 | TRBV6-5 | CASRPTGGSLTEAFF | TGTGCCAGCAGACCAACAGGGGGGAGTCTTACTGAAGCTTTCTTT
. | . | TRBJ2-7 | TRBV6-5 | CASSSFRYEQYF | TGTGCCAGCAGTTCTTTCCGTTACGAGCAGTACTTC
. | . | TRBJ2-7 | TRBV5-1 | CASSLDSPTSYEQYF | TGCGCCAGCAGCTTGGATTCTCCCACCTCCTACGAGCAGTACTTC
. | . | TRBJ2-3 | TRBV28 | CASSFYGAGLSTDTQYF | TGTGCCAGCAGTTTTTATGGGGCAGGGTTGAGCACAGATACGCAGTATTTT
. | . | TRBJ2-7 | TRBV4-1 | CASSQEPDGYEQYF | TGCGCCAGCAGCCAAGAACCCGACGGCTACGAGCAGTACTTC
. | TRBD2 | TRBJ2-7 | TRBV27 | CASAPGLAGSEQYF | TGTGCCAGCGCTCCGGGACTAGCGGGATCAGAGCAGTACTTC
. | . | TRBJ2-1 | TRBV7-9 | CASSLMDEQFF | TGTGCCAGCAGCCTCATGGATGAGCAGTTCTTC
. | TRBD2 | TRBJ2-2 | TRBV30 | CAARGLAGDVTGELFF | TGTGCCGCAAGGGGACTAGCGGGGGACGTCACCGGGGAGCTGTTTTTT
few | TRBD1 | TRBJ1-2 | TRBV5-6 | CASSSGTGTYGYTF | TGTGCCAGCAGCTCGGGGACAGGGACCTATGGCTACACCTTC
. | TRBD1 | TRBJ2-1 | TRBV4-1 | CASSQPGTGPYNEQFF | TGCGCCAGCAGCCAACCTGGGACAGGGCCATACAATGAGCAGTTCTTC
. | . | TRBJ2-2 | TRBV7-9 | CASSLASGELFF | TGTGCCAGCAGCTTAGCTTCCGGGGAGCTGTTTTTT
. | TRBD2 | TRBJ2-7 | TRBV27 | CASRAYTSGTYEQYF | TGTGCCAGCAGGGCCTATACTAGCGGAACCTACGAGCAGTACTTC
once | . | TRBJ2-1 | TRBV4-2 | CASSQDYVQRIAETYNEQFF | TGTGCCAGCAGCCAAGATTACGTCCAACGGATAGCGGAGACATACAATGAGCAGTTCTTC
. | TRBD1 | TRBJ2-3 | TRBV4-1 | CASSQGTGEAYDTDTQYF | TGCGCCAGCAGCCAAGGGACAGGGGAGGCCTACGACACAGATACGCAGTATTTT
. | TRBD2 | TRBJ2-3 | TRBV27 | CASSPAAGEWTDTQYF | TGTGCCAGCAGTCCGGCCGCGGGGGAGTGGACAGATACGCAGTATTTT
. | . | TRBJ1-2 | TRBV7-2 | CASSLGAYGYTF | TGTGCCAGCAGCTTGGGGGCCTATGGCTACACCTTC
once | TRBD2 | TRBJ2-2 | TRBV5-1 | CASSLGLAGVRTGELFF | TGCGCCAGCAGCTTGGGACTAGCGGGAGTACGGACCGGGGAGCTGTTTTTT
few | . | TRBJ1-1 | TRBV4-1 | CASSQDRLMNTEAFF | TGCGCCAGCAGCCAAGATCGGCTCATGAACACTGAAGCTTTCTTT
. | TRBD2 | TRBJ2-1 | TRBV4-1 | CASSTHGTREGYNEQFF | TGCGCCAGCAGCACGCACGGGACTAGAGAAGGCTACAATGAGCAGTTCTTC
. | TRBD2 | TRBJ2-1 | TRBV6-1 | CASSDGTSGRGEQFF | TGTGCCAGCAGTGATGGGACTAGCGGGAGGGGGGAGCAGTTCTTC
. | . | TRBJ1-3 | TRBV7-3 | CASSPNLGISGNTIYF | TGTGCCAGCAGCCCAAATCTGGGAATTTCTGGAAACACCATATATTTT
. | TRBD1 | TRBJ1-1 | TRBV19 | CASSSLLKTGGVEDTEAFF | TGTGCCAGTAGTTCACTCCTTAAGACAGGGGGCGTAGAAGACACTGAAGCTTTCTTT